A selection of T cell receptor beta chains follows, all from one sample in a study of cytomegalovirus exposure and HLA in healthy donors. Here immunoSEQ multiplex PCR was the method, and the copy in TCRdb shows in-frame clones only, minus some. The sample lists 200,000 to 300,000 clones; about 80% were seen once. Sequencing input: PBMCs. Source of these receptors: a woman aged 35 to 49 in good health and CMV-seropositive. Both conserved end residues are part of each CDR3. The D gene is left open where the match is weak. Only part of the rows carry a size: once, few, many, or a class if the clone is expanded.

TGTGCCAGCAGTCTGAGGGGGAGTGAGCAGTTCTTC CASSLRGSEQFF TRBJ2-1 - - TRBV27
TGCGCCAGCAGCTTGGACAGGTACGAGCAGTACTTC CASSLDRYEQYF TRBJ2-7 once - TRBV5-1
TGTGCCAGCAGCTTATTCGGCCCGAATGCCGCCGGCGGGGCTTTCTTT CASSLFGPNAAGGAFF TRBJ1-1 - - TRBV7-2
TGTGCCAGCAGTTTACAGGGGAACACTGAAGCTTTCTTT CASSLQGNTEAFF TRBJ1-1 few - TRBV2
TGTGCCAGCCTCGTCGGGTTCAGGACTAGCGGCTACAATGAGCAGTTCTTC CASLVGFRTSGYNEQFF TRBJ2-1 - TRBD2 TRBV7-9
TGTGCCTGGAGTTCGTGGACGCGGAGGAGGTACGAGCAGTACTTT CAWSSWTRRRYEQYF TRBJ2-7 - - TRBV30
TGTGCCAGCAGCGTAGGCTCTAGCGGGGGGGCAGGCAATGAGCAGTTCTTC CASSVGSSGGAGNEQFF TRBJ2-1 - TRBD2 TRBV9
TGTGCCTGGAGTCAGGACAGGGAGCAGTACTTC CAWSQDREQYF TRBJ2-7 few TRBD1 TRBV30
TGTGCCAGTAGTCCGGACAGGGAACATGGCTACACCTTC CASSPDREHGYTF TRBJ1-2 - TRBD1 TRBV19
TGTGCCAGCAGTTCACCCGCCGGGACTAGCATATACAATGAGCAGTTCTTC CASSSPAGTSIYNEQFF TRBJ2-1 once TRBD2 TRBV27
TGTGCCAGCTCACCCTCTACCACAGGGTCGGTCATCGCCGGGGAGCTGTTTTTT CASSPSTTGSVIAGELFF TRBJ2-2 once - TRBV18
TGCAGCGTTGAGTACAGGTTTCCCGCAACTAATGAAAAACTGTTTTTT CSVEYRFPATNEKLFF TRBJ1-4 - - TRBV29-1
TGTGCCAGCAGCTTAGCGGACAGGGACTTCTATGGCTACACCTTC CASSLADRDFYGYTF TRBJ1-2 - TRBD1 TRBV7-9
TGTGCCAGCAGCTCGACGGGGACTAAAAAACTGTTTTTT CASSSTGTKKLFF TRBJ1-4 - - TRBV7-2
TGTGCCAGCAGCGGACAGCAGGGGATGAGGGAGACCCAGTACTTC CASSGQQGMRETQYF TRBJ2-5 - - TRBV7-9
TGTGCCAGCAGCCAAGTGACTAGCGGATACAATGAGCAGTTCTTC CASSQVTSGYNEQFF TRBJ2-1 once TRBD2 TRBV4-2
TGCGCCAGCAGCCAAGTTGGGGCAGGGGTCGCCTACGAGCAGTACTTC CASSQVGAGVAYEQYF TRBJ2-7 once - TRBV4-1
TGTGCCAGCAGCTACGACGAGGGTACGCAGTATTTT CASSYDEGTQYF TRBJ2-3 - - TRBV11-2